Listed below are T cell receptor beta chains from one sample, sequenced in a study of T cell changes during pregnancy in multiple sclerosis. TCRdb's table, derived via immunoSEQ multiplex PCR, lists solely in-frame clones and lacks some. Of about 52,000 clones in the sample, 85% to 95% were seen once. Specimen: CD4+ T cells from peripheral blood mononuclear cells, collected in the third trimester of pregnancy. These receptors originate from a female donor with multiple sclerosis, enrolled in a pregnancy study. Each CDR3 is given with its conserved first and last residue. A D gene is named only where the DNA matches it firmly.

d_call v_call cdr3_aa
TRBD1 TRBV5-6 CASSKGANTEAFF
. TRBV18 CASSPPRQPGTDTQYF
TRBD1 TRBV28 CASSNRDRDPHEQYF
. TRBV2 CASSVTGSYEQYF
. TRBV5-6 CASSPRGPGNTIYF
. TRBV7-2 CASTPGRANNEQFF
TRBD1 TRBV6-5 CATGTGDSGNTIYF
TRBD2 TRBV19 CASSPTSGAITGELFF
. TRBV5-1 CASSLAGFTDTQYF
. TRBV7-2 CASRASSPGELFF
. TRBV2 CASSAFSPLHF
. TRBV29-1 CSVARDISYEQYF
. TRBV9 CASSQPPQGWEQFF
TRBD1 TRBV5-1 CASPDRDDGYTF
TRBD2 TRBV4-2 CASSQEGLAYGELFF
. TRBV19 CASSMGGTENTGELFF
. TRBV7-9 CASSSARPSRSGANVLTF
. TRBV7-6 CASSFDFTSNVLTF
. TRBV6-1 CASLRGVNYGYTF
TRBD2 TRBV9 CASSVMASGSKNIQYF
TRBD1 TRBV18 CASSSTAGQGSYEQYF
. TRBV19 CASSTTGGQETQYF
TRBD1 TRBV29-1 CSVEPAGQGAGELFF
. TRBV19 CASSIYEGNTEAFF
TRBD1 TRBV19 CASSIHRGSTDTQYF
TRBD1 TRBV7-3 CASSAQGAGTEAFF
. TRBV7-9 CASRDSINTEAFF
. TRBV6-5 CASGGFPYEQYF
TRBD1 TRBV7-8 CASSFDRGLQPQHF
. TRBV7-2 CASSLAYSETQYF
. TRBV7-2 CASSLSAGELFF
. TRBV30 CAWSRQVGAEAFF
. TRBV7-2 CASSLDGTSNQPQHF
. TRBV5-4 CASSLTSERSSYTF
TRBD1 TRBV7-9 CASSLTGSWDTEAFF
. TRBV28 CASSQAGQFTSYEQYF
. TRBV4-2 CASSQDQGWGSSYEQYF
TRBD2 TRBV20-1 CSASISGGQFF
. TRBV6-5 CASTPGGVPNTEAFF
TRBD1 TRBV9 CASSATGGAPYEQYF
. TRBV18 CASSPGQLGGTQYF
. TRBV10-3 CAISESRQHQPQHF
TRBD1 TRBV5-6 CASSPEGTGLYEQYF